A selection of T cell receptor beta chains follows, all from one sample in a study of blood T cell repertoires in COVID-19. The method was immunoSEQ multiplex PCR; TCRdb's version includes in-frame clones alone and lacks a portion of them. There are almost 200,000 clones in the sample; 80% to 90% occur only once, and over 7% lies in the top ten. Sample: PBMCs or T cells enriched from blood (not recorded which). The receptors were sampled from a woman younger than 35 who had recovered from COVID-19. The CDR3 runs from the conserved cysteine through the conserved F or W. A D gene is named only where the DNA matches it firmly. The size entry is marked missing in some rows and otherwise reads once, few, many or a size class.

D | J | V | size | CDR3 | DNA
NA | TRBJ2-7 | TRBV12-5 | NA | CASGLPGGTSYEQYF | TGTGCTAGTGGTTTGCCGGGGGGCACTAGCTACGAGCAGTACTTC
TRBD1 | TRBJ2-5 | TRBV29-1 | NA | CSVLQGAWETQYF | TGCAGCGTTTTACAGGGGGCATGGGAGACCCAGTACTTC
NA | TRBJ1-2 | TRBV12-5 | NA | CASGLVGRKTYGYTF | TGTGCTAGTGGTTTGGTGGGCAGGAAAACTTATGGCTACACCTTC
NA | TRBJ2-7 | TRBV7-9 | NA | CASSLDPILEQYF | TGTGCCAGCAGCTTAGACCCTATCCTCGAGCAGTACTTC
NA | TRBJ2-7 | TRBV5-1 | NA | CASSETGGPYEQYF | TGCGCCAGCAGCGAGACCGGAGGGCCCTACGAGCAGTACTTC
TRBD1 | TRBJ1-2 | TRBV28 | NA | CASSFGQGWYNYGYTF | TGTGCCAGCAGTTTCGGACAGGGGTGGTACAACTATGGCTACACCTTC
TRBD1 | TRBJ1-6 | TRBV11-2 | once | CASSQWGTGVSPLHF | TGTGCCAGCAGCCAATGGGGGACAGGGGTTTCACCCCTCCACTTT
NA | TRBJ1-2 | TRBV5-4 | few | CASSLSLGAGGYTF | TGTGCCAGCAGCTTGTCTTTGGGGGCAGGTGGCTACACCTTC
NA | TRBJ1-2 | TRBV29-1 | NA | CSVETRGYYGYTF | TGCAGCGTTGAAACCAGGGGCTACTATGGCTACACCTTC
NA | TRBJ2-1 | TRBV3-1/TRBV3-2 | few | CASSQTVAFDNEQFF | TGTGCCAGCAGCCAAACAGTTGCTTTTGACAATGAGCAGTTCTTC
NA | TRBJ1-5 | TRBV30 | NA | CAWSIYSGNQPQHF | TGTGCCTGGAGTATTTATAGTGGCAATCAGCCCCAGCATTTT
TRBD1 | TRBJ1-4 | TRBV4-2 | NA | CASSQALGQGVEKLFF | TGTGCCAGCAGCCAGGCTCTGGGGCAGGGGGTTGAAAAACTGTTTTTT
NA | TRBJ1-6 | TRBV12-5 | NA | CASGLTPESPLHF | TGTGCTAGTGGTTTGACCCCGGAGTCACCCCTCCACTTT
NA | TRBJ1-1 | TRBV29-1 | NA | CSVEGGTHTEAFF | TGCAGCGTTGAGGGGGGGACCCACACTGAAGCTTTCTTT
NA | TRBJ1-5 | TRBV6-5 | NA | CASSYNSGQPQHF | TGTGCCAGCAGTTATAACTCAGGGCAGCCCCAGCATTTT
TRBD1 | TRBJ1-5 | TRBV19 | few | CASSMGAGGSNQPQHF | TGTGCCAGTAGTATGGGCGCAGGGGGGAGCAATCAGCCCCAGCATTTT
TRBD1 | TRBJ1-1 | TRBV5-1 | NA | CASSGRDSSNTEAFF | TGCGCCAGCAGCGGAAGGGACAGCTCGAACACTGAAGCTTTCTTT
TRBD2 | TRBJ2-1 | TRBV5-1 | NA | CASGTSGGRHNEQFF | TGCGCCAGCGGGACTAGCGGGGGTCGCCACAATGAGCAGTTCTTC
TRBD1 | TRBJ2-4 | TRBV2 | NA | CASSPGGVAKNIQYF | TGTGCCAGCAGTCCAGGGGGCGTAGCCAAAAACATTCAGTACTTC
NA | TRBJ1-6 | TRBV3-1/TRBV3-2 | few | CASSQGSRSPLHF | TGTGCCAGCAGCCAAGGGTCCAGGTCACCCCTCCACTTT
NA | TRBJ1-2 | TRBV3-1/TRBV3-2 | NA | CASRSRGSNGYGYTF | TGTGCCAGCAGGTCCAGGGGTTCGAATGGCTATGGCTACACCTTC
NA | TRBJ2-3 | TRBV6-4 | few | CASSGQAGATDTQYF | TGTGCCAGCAGTGGGCAGGCGGGGGCCACAGATACGCAGTATTTT
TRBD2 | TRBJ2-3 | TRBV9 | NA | CASSVEAGFSGDTQYF | TGTGCCAGCAGCGTAGAAGCGGGGTTCTCGGGAGATACGCAGTATTTT
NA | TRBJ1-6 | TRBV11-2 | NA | CASSLYSGENSPLHF | TGTGCCAGCAGCTTATATTCAGGGGAAAATTCACCCCTCCACTTT
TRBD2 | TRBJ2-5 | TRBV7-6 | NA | CASSLIAGKGTQYF | TGTGCCAGCAGCTTAATAGCGGGGAAGGGGACCCAGTACTTC
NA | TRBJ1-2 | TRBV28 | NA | CASSFSLAPGGYTF | TGTGCCAGCAGTTTCTCCCTAGCCCCTGGTGGCTACACCTTC
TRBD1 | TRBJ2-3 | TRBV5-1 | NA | CASSLAQGVRDTQYF | TGCGCCAGCAGCTTGGCGCAGGGGGTCAGAGATACGCAGTATTTT
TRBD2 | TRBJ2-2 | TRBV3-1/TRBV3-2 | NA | CASSLRGGRTGELFF | TGTGCCAGCAGTCTGCGGGGGGGCCGCACCGGGGAGCTGTTTTTT
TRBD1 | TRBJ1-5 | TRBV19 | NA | CASLTGDVGPQHF | TGTGCCAGTTTAACAGGGGATGTGGGGCCCCAGCATTTT
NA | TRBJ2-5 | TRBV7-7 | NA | CASSPGLFQETQYF | TGTGCCAGCAGCCCAGGGTTGTTCCAAGAGACCCAGTACTTC
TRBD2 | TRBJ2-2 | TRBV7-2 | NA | CASSPRLAGGDNTGELFF | TGTGCCAGCAGCCCGCGACTAGCGGGGGGTGATAACACCGGGGAGCTGTTTTTT
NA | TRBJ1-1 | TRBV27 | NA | CASSSYGIDRNTEAFF | TGTGCCAGCAGTTCCTATGGGATTGACAGGAACACTGAAGCTTTCTTT
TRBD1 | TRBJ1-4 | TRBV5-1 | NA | CASSLAPRDSEKLFF | TGCGCCAGCAGCTTGGCACCCCGGGACAGTGAAAAACTGTTTTTT
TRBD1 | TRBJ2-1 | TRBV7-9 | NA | CASSITGGFYNEQFF | TGTGCCAGCAGCATCACAGGGGGCTTCTACAATGAGCAGTTCTTC
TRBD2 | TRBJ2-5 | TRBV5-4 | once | CASSPRLGGGQETQYF | TGTGCCAGCAGCCCCCGGCTCGGCGGGGGGCAAGAGACCCAGTACTTC
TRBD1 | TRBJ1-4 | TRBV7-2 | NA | CASSTIQGATNEKLFF | TGTGCCAGCAGCACCATACAGGGGGCAACTAATGAAAAACTGTTTTTT
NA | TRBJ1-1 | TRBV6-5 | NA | CASSYSSPGGGTEAFF | TGTGCCAGCAGTTACTCCAGCCCTGGCGGTGGCACTGAAGCTTTCTTT
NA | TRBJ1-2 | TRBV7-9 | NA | CASSPGQNYGYTF | TGTGCCAGCAGCCCCGGACAGAACTATGGCTACACCTTC
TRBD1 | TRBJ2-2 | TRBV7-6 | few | CASSLGGQGKTGELFF | TGTGCCAGCAGCTTAGGGGGACAGGGGAAAACCGGGGAGCTGTTTTTT
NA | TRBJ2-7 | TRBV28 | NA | CASSLDLQGPYEQYF | TGTGCCAGCAGTCTCGACTTACAGGGACCCTACGAGCAGTACTTC
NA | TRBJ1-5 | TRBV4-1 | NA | CASSQVLGGQPQHF | TGCGCCAGCAGCCAAGTCTTAGGAGGTCAGCCCCAGCATTTT
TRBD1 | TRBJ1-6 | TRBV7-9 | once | CASSFPRTGDSPLHF | TGTGCCAGCAGCTTCCCCAGGACAGGGGATTCACCCCTCCACTTT
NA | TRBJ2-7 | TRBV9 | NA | CASSVEWTPTYEQYF | TGTGCCAGCAGCGTAGAATGGACACCGACCTACGAGCAGTACTTC
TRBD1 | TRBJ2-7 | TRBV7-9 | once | CASSHGTGVSYEQYF | TGTGCCAGCAGCCACGGGACAGGGGTCTCCTACGAGCAGTACTTC
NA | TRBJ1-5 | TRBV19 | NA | CASNDRVHQPQHF | TGTGCCAGTAACGATCGGGTACATCAGCCCCAGCATTTT
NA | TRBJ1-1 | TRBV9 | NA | CASSVMADTEAFF | TGTGCCAGCAGCGTAATGGCGGACACTGAAGCTTTCTTT
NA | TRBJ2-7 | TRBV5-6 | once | CASSLRGTYEQYF | TGTGCCAGCAGCTTGAGAGGAACCTACGAGCAGTACTTC
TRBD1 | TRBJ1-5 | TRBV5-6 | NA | CASSLGTGGRNQPQHF | TGTGCCAGCAGCTTGGGGACAGGAGGTCGCAATCAGCCCCAGCATTTT
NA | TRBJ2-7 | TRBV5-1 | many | CASSSSRSFGNEQYF | TGCGCCAGCAGCTCTTCTCGTTCCTTTGGCAACGAGCAGTACTTC